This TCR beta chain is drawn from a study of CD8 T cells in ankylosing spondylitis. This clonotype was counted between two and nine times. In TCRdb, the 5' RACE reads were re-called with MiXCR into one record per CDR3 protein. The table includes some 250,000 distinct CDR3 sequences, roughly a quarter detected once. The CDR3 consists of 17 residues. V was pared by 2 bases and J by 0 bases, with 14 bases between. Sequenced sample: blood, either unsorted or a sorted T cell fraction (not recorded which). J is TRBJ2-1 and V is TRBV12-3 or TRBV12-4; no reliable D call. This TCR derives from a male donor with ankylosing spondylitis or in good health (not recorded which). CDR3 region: CASSLFVLSSSYNEQFF. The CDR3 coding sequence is TGTGCCAGCAGTTTATTCGTGCTGTCAAGCTCCTACAATGAGCAGTTCTTC.